This TCR beta chain was sequenced during a study of cytomegalovirus exposure and HLA in healthy donors. Findings and limits, study-wide: In vitro work confirmed that a few CMV-associated chains recognize CMV antigens. Listed as cytomegalovirus-associated were over 150 TCR beta chains. Rare TCR sequences dominated, though some public TCRs recurred in many donors.

In the PCR, 60 Vbeta and 13 Jbeta primers were used. As processed by the authors: Unique TCR beta chains totaled 80 million to 100 million in a later count, with roughly 10 million of them shared. Clones were read by immunoSEQ multiplex PCR, and TCRdb kept only the in-frame ones, dropping some. D and trimming come from the DNA, and the V and J calls and clone size come from that table. The profile shows around 150,000 clones, roughly 71% of them singletons. To note about this clone: The target antigen is unknown. At the DNA level, this CDR3 is encoded by other sequences in the same sample as well.

Trimming cost V 8 bases and J 0 bases, with 10 bases left between them. CDR3 size: 13 residues. In germline, CDR1 is SNHLY, CDR2 FYNNEI. This rearrangement joins TRBV2 to TRBJ1-1; tentatively, D is TRBD1 (5 bases). Sequenced sample: PBMCs. The receptor was isolated from a woman between 45 and 65 years old in good health and CMV-seropositive. DNA for the CDR3: TGTGCCAGCGGTGGACAATTGAACACTGAAGCTTTCTTT. Its protein product is CASGGQLNTEAFF.